This T cell receptor beta chain is drawn from a study of radiotherapy plus CTLA-4 blockade in lung cancer. Overall study: Objective responses occurred in approximately 18% of patients; approximately 33% had disease control.

Sequencing used immunoSEQ multiplex PCR; TCRdb keeps in-frame clones, though not all of them. Found here are approximately 80,000 clones, 60% to 85% of them singletons; the top ten hold 22%. The V gene's germline CDR1 is SGHRS and CDR2 YFSETQ. This CDR3 is built from 15 residues. V shed 1 base and J 6 bases; nucleotides not matched to a gene: 10. The study gave focal radiation plus ipilimumab CTLA-4 blockade to patients with chemo-refractory metastatic non-small-cell lung cancer. The TCR originated in a human donor with non-small cell lung cancer whose response to radiotherapy plus ipilimumab could not be evaluated. Some clones in this sample may be carry-over from other donors' samples. This specimen consisted of peripheral blood, obtained from a patient treated with radiotherapy plus ipilimumab. The chain recombines TRBV5-1 with TRBJ2-7, with 7 bases fitting TRBD1. CDR3 protein: CASSLSSGTATEQYF. The CDR3 region has the DNA TGCGCCAGCAGCTTGAGCTCCGGGACAGCAACCGAGCAGTACTTC. The whole variable domain, filled in from reference TRBV5-1 and TRBJ2-7, reads KAGVTQTPRYLIKTRGQQVTLSCSPISGHRSVSWYQQTPGQGLQFLFEYFSETQRNKGNFPGRFSGRQFSNSRSEMNVSTLELGDSALYLCASSLSSGTATEQYFGPGTRLTVT.